These 9 T cell receptor beta chains came from one sample sequenced in a study of PD-L1 blockade in urothelial cancer. This table comes from immunoSEQ multiplex PCR, and its TCRdb copy is limited to in-frame clones, with some not included. The repertoire includes more than 60,000 clones, almost 90% of them detected once, and roughly 12% sits in the top ten. The time point denotes: peripheral blood 6 weeks after treatment start. The specimen comprised PBMCs, sampled around atezolizumab (anti-PD-L1) treatment. All receptors derive from a man between 60 and 75 years old with urothelial cancer.

The V gene is TRBV27, the J gene TRBJ2-2, with D unresolved. This CDR3 has 12 residues. Germline loops: CDR1 MNHEY, CDR2 SMNVEV (reference sequence). The V gene lost 5 bases and the J gene lost 5 bases, with 6 bases spanning the gap. The chain's CDR3 is CASSPLTGELFF. CDR3 DNA: TGTGCCAGCAGTCCTCTGACCGGGGAGCTGTTTTTT.

The genes are TRBV30 and TRBJ1-2; D possibly corresponds to TRBD1 (6 bases). Trimming removed 2 bases from V and 14 bases from J, with 18 bases in between. Per germline, CDR1 GTSNPN and CDR2 SVGIG (reference sequence). The CDR3 runs to 12 residues. CDR3 sequence reads: CAWSRRGQLFTF. In DNA form, the CDR3 reads TGTGCCTGGAGTCGAAGAGGACAGCTATTTACCTTC.

This clone has a handful of counts. This chain links TRBV18 with TRBJ1-2, with D unresolved. Deletions cut 4 bases from V and 0 bases from J, with 15 bases between. This CDR3 has 16 amino acids. Germline V gene lookup returns CDR1 KGHSH and CDR2 LQKENI. In DNA, the CDR3 is TGTGCCAGCTCACGTTTGACTCGATGGGCTAACTATGGCTACACCTTC. This translates into CASSRLTRWANYGYTF.

The DNA for the CDR3 is TGTGCCAGCAGCTTATGGGGGGATAATTCACCCCTCCACTTT. It codes for CASSLWGDNSPLHF. V and J are TRBV7-2 and TRBJ1-6; the D gene is possibly TRBD1 (5 bases). The germline V gene has CDR1 SGHTA and CDR2 FQGNSA. The CDR3 sequence is 14 residues long. Deletions cut 2 bases from V and 5 bases from J, with 7 bases between. The variable domain in full, completed from reference TRBV7-2 and TRBJ1-6, reads GAGVSQSPSNKVTEKGKDVELRCDPISGHTALYWYRQSLGQGLEFLIYFQGNSAPDKSGLPSDRFSAERTGGSVSTLTIQRTQQEDSAVYLCASSLWGDNSPLHFGNGTRLTVT.

V gene TRBV2 combines with J gene TRBJ1-1; D not resolved. This CDR3 is 15 amino acids long. With 2 bases removed from V and 1 base from J, the gap between germline ends came to 11 bases. CDR1 and CDR2 from the germline V gene are SNHLY and FYNNEI. CDR3 residues: CASSEKEIPNTEAFF. DNA for the CDR3: TGTGCCAGCAGTGAAAAAGAGATCCCGAACACTGAAGCTTTCTTT.

V gene TRBV11-3 combines with J gene TRBJ2-5; D perhaps matches TRBD1 (6 bases). The CDR3 is 15 residues long. V was cut by 3 bases and J by 1 base, with 12 bases left in between. The germline V gene encodes CDR1 SGHNT and CDR2 YENEEA. The CDR3 here is CASSLTGVSQETQYF. The CDR3 DNA reads TGTGCCAGCAGCTTGACAGGTGTAAGCCAAGAGACCCAGTACTTC.

The V gene is TRBV23-1, the J gene TRBJ1-5, with D perhaps TRBD1 (6 bases). TRBV23-1 is an ORF; its function is uncertain. This CDR3 contains 12 residues. V was cut by 5 bases and J by 7 bases, with 9 bases left in between. The CDR3 region is CASSSRGQPQHF. CDR3 DNA: TGCGCCAGCAGTTCCAGGGGACAGCCCCAGCATTTT.

The chain links TRBV11-2 to TRBJ2-7; TRBD2 agrees at 10 bases. The germline CDR1 and CDR2 sequences are SGHAT and FQNNGV. The CDR3 length is 15 residues. J was trimmed by 5 bases and V by 6 bases; bases with no gene match: 10. The CDR3 DNA is TGTGCCAGCAGTTGGGATCTAGCGGGAGAGGACGAGCAGTACTTC. Translation gives CASSWDLAGEDEQYF. Together with reference TRBV11-2 and TRBJ2-7, the CDR3 gives the full variable domain: EAGVAQSPRYKIIEKRQSVAFWCNPISGHATLYWYQQILGQGPKLLIQFQNNGVVDDSQLPKDRFSAERLKGVDSTLKIQPAKLEDSAVYLCASSWDLAGEDEQYFGPGTRLTVT.

The CDR3: CASSPRDRGPGTEAFF. The DNA for the CDR3 is TGTGCCAGCAGCCCTAGGGACAGGGGGCCGGGGACTGAAGCTTTCTTT. The chain carries TRBV7-3 and TRBJ1-1, with TRBD1 identical over 12 bases. Germline CDR1 and CDR2: SGHTA and FQGTGA. The CDR3 length is 16 residues. V shed 5 bases and J 5 bases; nucleotides not matched to a gene: 9.